This note documents a single T cell receptor beta chain sequence. The method was immunoSEQ multiplex PCR; TCRdb's version includes in-frame clones alone and lacks a portion of them. This sample carries approximately 97,000 clones, around 88% of them seen once, and the ten largest clones take about 1.9%. The data derive from a study of blood T cell repertoires in COVID-19. Whole-study context: Samples of COVID-19 (acute and convalescent) were obtained from the United States, Italy and Spain. PBMCs, B-cell-depleted T cells, or T cells were the source of the cDNA or gDNA that made up the material.

The CDR3 consists of 16 residues. Trimming took off 0 bases at V and 1 base at J, with 13 bases between the two ends. Germline lookup yields CDR1 SGDLS and CDR2 YYNGEE. This receptor was taken from a man in his forties or fifties with COVID-19, enrolled during active disease. The sample taken for sequencing was peripheral blood. The chain employs TRBV9 and TRBJ1-1; possible D gene TRBD1, 6 bases. The DNA for the CDR3 is TGTGCCAGCAGCGTAGGCGGTACAGGGCGGAACACTGAAGCTTTCTTT. Residues: CASSVGGTGRNTEAFF.